This T cell receptor (beta chain) is from a study of blood T cell repertoires in COVID-19. Study-level information: From the United States, Italy and Spain came samples of acute and convalescent COVID-19. T cells, B-cell-depleted T cells, or PBMCs provided the cDNA or gDNA that served as material.

The CDR3 loop spans 14 amino acids. Per germline, CDR1 SGHNT and CDR2 YENEEA. The germline V and J ends were trimmed by 4 bases and 7 bases, with 16 bases remaining between them. Study processing details: Scientists estimated how many nucleated cells there were by amplifying reference gene primers. Only in-frame clones appear in the TCRdb table, and some are missing; sequencing was by immunoSEQ multiplex PCR. V and J calls and clone size follow that table, whereas D and trimming were derived from the DNA. The sample lists roughly 120,000 clones, about 79% occurring once. This clonotype originated in a woman at least 80 years old with acute or convalescent COVID-19. Sequenced material: peripheral blood. The rearrangement links TRBV11-3 to TRBJ1-2; maybe TRBD1 (6 bases). CDR3 sequence reads: CASSSSDRIGGYTF. The CDR3 coding sequence is TGTGCCAGCAGCTCCAGCGACAGGATCGGTGGCTACACCTTC.